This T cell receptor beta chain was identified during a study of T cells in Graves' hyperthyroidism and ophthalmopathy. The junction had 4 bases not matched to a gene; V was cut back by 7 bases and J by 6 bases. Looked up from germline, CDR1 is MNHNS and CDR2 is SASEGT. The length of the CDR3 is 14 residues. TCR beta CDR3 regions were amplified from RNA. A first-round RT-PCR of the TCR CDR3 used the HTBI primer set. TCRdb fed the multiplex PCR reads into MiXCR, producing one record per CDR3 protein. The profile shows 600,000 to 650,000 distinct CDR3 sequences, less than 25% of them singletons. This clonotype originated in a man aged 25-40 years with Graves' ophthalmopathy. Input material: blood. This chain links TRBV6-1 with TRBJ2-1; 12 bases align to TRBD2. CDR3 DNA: TGTGCCAGCAAACTACTAGCGGGAGGCAATGAGCAGTTCTTC. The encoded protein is CASKLLAGGNEQFF.